These T cell receptor beta chains were read from a single sample in a study of T-cell memory formation after mild COVID-19. Each CDR3 protein is one row after TCRdb ran MiXCR on the 5' RACE reads. The sample gives approximately 350,000 distinct CDR3 sequences, 10% to 15% of which show up once; about 20% is in the top ten. The sequenced sample was PBMCs or a T cell subset sorted from them (not recorded which). The source of these receptors is a man in his late teens or twenties who had mild COVID-19 (a few samples of this study predate the infection). Cell type and time point are not known. Both conserved end residues are part of each CDR3. Fields, in order: V gene, J gene, clone size, D gene, CDR3 DNA, CDR3 protein. A D gene is named only where the DNA matches it firmly. Size is omitted from some rows. Given values are once, few, many or a class for expanded clones.

>TRBV7-2|TRBJ2-7|NA|NA
TGTGCCAGCAGCCCCTACCTGGGACGGTCTTACGAGCAGTACTTC
CASSPYLGRSYEQYF
>TRBV20-1|TRBJ1-5|few|NA
TGCAGTGCTAGTTCTGGTGTTAGCAATCAGCCCCAGCATTTT
CSASSGVSNQPQHF
>TRBV7-9|TRBJ2-5|many|TRBD1
TGTGCCAGCAGATTCGTAGGACAGGCCCAAGAGACCCAGTACTTC
CASRFVGQAQETQYF
>TRBV5-6|TRBJ1-2|few|NA
TGTGCCAGCAGCGTGACAGTAGGACCTGGGGACTATGGCTACACCTTC
CASSVTVGPGDYGYTF
>TRBV29-1|TRBJ1-2|few|NA
TGCGCTGGACATGATTACTATGGCTACACCTTC
CAGHDYYGYTF
>TRBV15|TRBJ1-1|many|NA
TGTGCCGCCCGACTTGCACGCGGCAGCACTGAAGCTTTCTTT
CAARLARGSTEAFF
>TRBV12-3/TRBV12-4|TRBJ1-2|few|NA
TGTGCCAGCAGTTTCGGCAGGGGAGGCTATGGCTACACCTTC
CASSFGRGGYGYTF
>TRBV7-9|TRBJ2-7|few|TRBD1
TGTGCCAGCAGCCCTCAGACAGGGAAGAACTACGAGCAGTACTTC
CASSPQTGKNYEQYF
>TRBV14|TRBJ2-1|NA|TRBD2
TGTGCCAGCAGCAAATTTAGCGGGGGCGAGCAGTTCTTC
CASSKFSGGEQFF
>TRBV5-1|TRBJ1-2|few|NA
TGCGCCAGCAGCGTGGTTTGGCCAGGACAGAATGGCTACACCTTC
CASSVVWPGQNGYTF
>TRBV20-1|TRBJ2-3|few|TRBD2
TGCAGTGCTAGATTCCCTAGCGGGGGGATCACAGATACGCAGTATTTT
CSARFPSGGITDTQYF
>TRBV7-2|TRBJ1-2|many|NA
TGTGCCAGCAGCTTACAGACAGATAACTATGGCTACACCTTC
CASSLQTDNYGYTF
>TRBV4-3|TRBJ2-5|few|TRBD2
TGCGCCAGCAGCTTTACTAGCGACCAAGAGACCCAGTACTTC
CASSFTSDQETQYF
>TRBV13|TRBJ2-5|few|NA
TGTGCCAGCAGCGCCCTCAGGGCTGAGACCCAGTACTTC
CASSALRAETQYF
>TRBV7-9|TRBJ1-2|few|NA
TGTGCCAGCAGCTTCGTTGACGGAGGGGGCTATGGCTACACCTTC
CASSFVDGGGYGYTF
>TRBV7-9|TRBJ1-1|NA|NA
TGTGCCAGCACCCTGGGGATGAACACTGAAGCTTTCTTT
CASTLGMNTEAFF
>TRBV18|TRBJ1-2|few|NA
TGTGCCAGCTCACCGGACACCCCTGCTAACTATGGCTACACCTTC
CASSPDTPANYGYTF
>TRBV28|TRBJ2-5|few|NA
TGTGCCACCGGGGGGGACACAGGGGGCGAGGAGACCCAGTACTTC
CATGGDTGGEETQYF
>TRBV4-1|TRBJ2-5|NA|NA
TGCGCCAGCAGCCAAGATTTGGGGGCCCAGTACTTC
CASSQDLGAQYF
>TRBV6-6|TRBJ2-3|NA|TRBD2
TGTGCCAGCAGTTCTCGGACTAGCGGGGGGGCAGCAGATACGCAGTATTTT
CASSSRTSGGAADTQYF
>TRBV10-1|TRBJ1-5|few|NA
TGCGCCAGCAGCCAGGGGCAAATTTTTAGCAATCAGCCCCAGCATTTT
CASSQGQIFSNQPQHF
>TRBV7-2|TRBJ2-5|few|TRBD2
TGTGCCAGCAGCAAACCCGGACTAGCGGGGGGGCTAAAAGAGACCCAGTACTTC
CASSKPGLAGGLKETQYF
>TRBV15|TRBJ1-1|few|NA
TGTGCCACCAGCAGAGATCGACCGAACACTGAAGCTTTCTTT
CATSRDRPNTEAFF
>TRBV6-2/TRBV6-3|TRBJ1-2|few|NA
TGTGCCAGCAGCCCACAGGGCGTCAACTATGGCTACACCTTC
CASSPQGVNYGYTF
>TRBV5-1|TRBJ2-5|many|NA
TGCGCCAGCAGCACGGGACAAAGACAAGAGACCCAGTACTTC
CASSTGQRQETQYF
>TRBV24-1|TRBJ2-5|NA|NA
TGTGCCACCAGTGATTTGGGGGATCCGCGGGGAGAGACCCAGTACTTC
CATSDLGDPRGETQYF
>TRBV30|TRBJ2-1|few|NA
TGTGCCTGGAGTGTACGTTGGGGTAATGAGCAGTTCTTC
CAWSVRWGNEQFF
>TRBV20-1|TRBJ2-3|few|TRBD2
TGCAGTGCTAGAGATCCCTTAGCGGGGGCCACCACAGATACGCAGTATTTT
CSARDPLAGATTDTQYF
>TRBV20-1|TRBJ2-5|NA|NA
TGCAGTGCTAGTGGGCAGTTGGGAGAGACCAAGTACTTC
CSASGQLGETKYF
>TRBV3-1|TRBJ1-1|NA|TRBD1
TGTGCCAGCAGCCAAACCGGGACAGAAAACACTGAAGCTTTCTTT
CASSQTGTENTEAFF
>TRBV12-3/TRBV12-4|TRBJ2-2|few|NA
TGTGCCAGCAGCTTCGGACATGACACCGGGGAGCTGTTTTTT
CASSFGHDTGELFF
>TRBV6-5|TRBJ1-1|many|TRBD1
TGTGCCAGCAGTCCGACAGGGTACACTGAAGCTTTCTTT
CASSPTGYTEAFF
>TRBV12-3/TRBV12-4|TRBJ2-1|few|NA
TGTGCCAGCAGTTTACGGGGGACTGCCTTCTACAATGAGCAGTTCTTC
CASSLRGTAFYNEQFF
>TRBV4-1|TRBJ2-6|few|NA
TGCGCCAGCAGCCAAGACCCGAAGGATTCTGGGGCCAACGTCCTGACTTTC
CASSQDPKDSGANVLTF
>TRBV6-1|TRBJ2-3|few|TRBD1
TGTGCCAGCAGTGAAAGGAAGGACAGGGTCACAGATACGCAGTATTTT
CASSERKDRVTDTQYF
>TRBV7-9|TRBJ2-5|NA|TRBD1
TGTGCCAGCAGGGCGGAAGGGGGCTTGAGTGAGACCCAGTACTTC
CASRAEGGLSETQYF
>TRBV20-1|TRBJ1-1|many|NA
TGCAGTGCTCAACAGGGTAACACTGAAGCTTTCTTT
CSAQQGNTEAFF